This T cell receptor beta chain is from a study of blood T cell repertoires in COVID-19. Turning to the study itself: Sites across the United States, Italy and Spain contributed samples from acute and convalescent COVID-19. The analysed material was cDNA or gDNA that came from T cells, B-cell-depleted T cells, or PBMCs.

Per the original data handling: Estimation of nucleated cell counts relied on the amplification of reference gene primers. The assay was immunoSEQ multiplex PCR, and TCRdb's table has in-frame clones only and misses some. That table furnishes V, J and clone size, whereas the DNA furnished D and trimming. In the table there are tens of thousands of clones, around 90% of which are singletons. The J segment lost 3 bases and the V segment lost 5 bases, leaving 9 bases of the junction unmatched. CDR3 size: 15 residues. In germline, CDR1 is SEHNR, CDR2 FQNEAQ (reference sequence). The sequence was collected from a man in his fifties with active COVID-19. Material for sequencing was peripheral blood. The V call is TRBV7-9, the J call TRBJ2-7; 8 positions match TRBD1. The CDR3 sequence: CASSPPGQENYEQYF. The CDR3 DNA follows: TGTGCCAGCAGCCCTCCGGGACAGGAGAACTACGAGCAGTACTTC.